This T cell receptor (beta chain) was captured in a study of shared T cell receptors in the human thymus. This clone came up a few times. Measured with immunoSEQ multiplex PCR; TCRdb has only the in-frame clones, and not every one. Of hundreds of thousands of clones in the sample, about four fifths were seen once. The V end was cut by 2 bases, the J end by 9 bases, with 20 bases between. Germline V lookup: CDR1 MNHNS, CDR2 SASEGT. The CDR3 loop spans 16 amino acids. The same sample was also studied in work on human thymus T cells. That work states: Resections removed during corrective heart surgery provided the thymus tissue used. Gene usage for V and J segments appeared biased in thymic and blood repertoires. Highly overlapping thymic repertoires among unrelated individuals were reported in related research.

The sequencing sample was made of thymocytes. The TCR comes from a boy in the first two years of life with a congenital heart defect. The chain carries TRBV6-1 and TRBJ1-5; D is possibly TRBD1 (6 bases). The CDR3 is CASSEIRTVVIRPQHF. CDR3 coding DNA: TGTGCCAGCAGTGAAATTCGGACAGTGGTAATCAGGCCCCAGCATTTT.